The sequence of this T cell receptor (beta chain) was determined in a study of control samples from healthy donors and cancer patients. Germline V gene data show CDR1 as MDHEN and CDR2 as SYDVKM. The CDR3 totals 15 residues. V was clipped by 5 bases and J by 2 bases, with 16 bases between them. Produced via immunoSEQ multiplex PCR; TCRdb's table is partial and in-frame only. The data show about 120,000 clones, roughly 87% seen once. The receptor was isolated from a man aged 18 to 30 in good health. This chain joins TRBV28 and TRBJ2-7; D gene ambiguous. What was sequenced was blood. Here the CDR3 reads CASSTMGGRPYEQYF. The CDR3 DNA reads TGTGCCAGCAGTACCATGGGTGGCAGACCCTACGAGCAGTACTTC.